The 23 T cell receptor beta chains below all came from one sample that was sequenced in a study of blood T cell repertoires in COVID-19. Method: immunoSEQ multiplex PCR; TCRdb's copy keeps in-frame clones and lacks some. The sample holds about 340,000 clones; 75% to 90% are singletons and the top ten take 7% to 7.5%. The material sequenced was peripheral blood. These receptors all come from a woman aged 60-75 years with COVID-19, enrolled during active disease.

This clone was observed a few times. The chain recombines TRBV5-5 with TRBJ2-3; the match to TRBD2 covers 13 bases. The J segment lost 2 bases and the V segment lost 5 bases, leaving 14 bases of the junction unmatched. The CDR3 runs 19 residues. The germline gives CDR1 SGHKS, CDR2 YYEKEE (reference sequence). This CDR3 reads CASSRTSGGAAYLTDTQYF. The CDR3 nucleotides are TGTGCCAGCAGTCGTACTAGCGGGGGGGCCGCCTACCTCACAGATACGCAGTATTTT.

CDR3 DNA sequence: TGTGCCAGCAGCCCCACAGGGGGAACTGAAGCTTTCTTT. Protein: CASSPTGGTEAFF. The rearrangement links TRBV7-3 to TRBJ1-1; 8 bases are a match to TRBD1. V lost 5 bases, J lost 5 bases, and 4 bases stayed unmatched. Germline values: CDR1 SGHTA, CDR2 FQGTGA. The CDR3 runs 13 residues.

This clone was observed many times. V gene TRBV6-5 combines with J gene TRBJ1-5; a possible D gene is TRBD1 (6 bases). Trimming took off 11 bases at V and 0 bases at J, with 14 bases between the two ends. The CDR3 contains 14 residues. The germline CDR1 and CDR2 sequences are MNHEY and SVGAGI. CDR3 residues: CALKRGLSNQPQHF. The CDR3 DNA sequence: TGTGCCCTCAAGCGGGGGCTTAGCAATCAGCCCCAGCATTTT.

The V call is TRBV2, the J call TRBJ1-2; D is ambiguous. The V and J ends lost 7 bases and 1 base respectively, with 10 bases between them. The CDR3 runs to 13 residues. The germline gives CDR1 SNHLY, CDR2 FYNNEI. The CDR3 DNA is TGTGCCAGCAAACCGTCACTTAACTATGGCTACACCTTC. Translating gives CASKPSLNYGYTF. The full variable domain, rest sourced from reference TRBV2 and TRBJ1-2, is EPEVTQTPSHQVTQMGQEVILRCVPISNHLYFYWYRQILGQKVEFLVSFYNNEISEKSEIFDDQFSVERPDGSNFTLKIRSTKLEDSAMYFCASKPSLNYGYTFGSGTRLTVV.

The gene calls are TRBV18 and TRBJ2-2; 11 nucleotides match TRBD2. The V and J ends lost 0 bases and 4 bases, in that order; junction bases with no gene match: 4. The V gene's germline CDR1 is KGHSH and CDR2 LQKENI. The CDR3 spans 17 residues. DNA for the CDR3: TGTGCCAGCTCACCACCGTCTCTAGCGGGGGGCACCGGGGAGCTGTTTTTT. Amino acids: CASSPPSLAGGTGELFF.

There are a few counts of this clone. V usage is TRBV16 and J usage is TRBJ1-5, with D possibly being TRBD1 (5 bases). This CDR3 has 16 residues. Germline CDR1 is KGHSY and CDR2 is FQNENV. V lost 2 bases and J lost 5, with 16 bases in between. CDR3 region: CASSQRGGLRDQPQHF. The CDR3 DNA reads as TGTGCCAGCAGCCAAAGGGGTGGGCTAAGGGATCAGCCCCAGCATTTT.

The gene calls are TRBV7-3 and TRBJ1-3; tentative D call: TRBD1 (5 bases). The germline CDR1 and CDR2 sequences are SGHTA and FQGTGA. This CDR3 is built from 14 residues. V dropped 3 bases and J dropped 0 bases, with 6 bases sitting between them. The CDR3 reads CASSFTGSGNTIYF. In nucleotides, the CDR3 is TGTGCCAGCAGCTTTACAGGCTCTGGAAACACCATATATTTT.

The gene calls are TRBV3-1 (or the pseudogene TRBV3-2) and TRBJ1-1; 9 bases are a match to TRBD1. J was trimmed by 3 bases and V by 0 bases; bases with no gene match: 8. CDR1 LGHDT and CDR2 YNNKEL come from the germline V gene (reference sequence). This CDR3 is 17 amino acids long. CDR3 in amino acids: CASSQDGDRVEDTEAFF. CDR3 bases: TGTGCCAGCAGCCAAGATGGGGACAGGGTGGAGGACACTGAAGCTTTCTTT.

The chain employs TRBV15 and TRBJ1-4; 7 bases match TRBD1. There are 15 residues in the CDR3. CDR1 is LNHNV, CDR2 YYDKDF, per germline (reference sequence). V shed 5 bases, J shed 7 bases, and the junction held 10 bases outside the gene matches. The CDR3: CATSVRGRGSEKLFF. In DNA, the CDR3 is TGTGCCACCAGCGTGAGGGGGCGCGGAAGTGAAAAACTGTTTTTT.

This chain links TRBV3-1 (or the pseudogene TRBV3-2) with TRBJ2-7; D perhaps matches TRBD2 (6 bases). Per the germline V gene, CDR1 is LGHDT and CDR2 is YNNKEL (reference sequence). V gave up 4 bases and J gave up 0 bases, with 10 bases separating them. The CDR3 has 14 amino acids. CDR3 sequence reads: CASSLGLRSYEQYF. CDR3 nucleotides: TGTGCCAGCAGCCTGGGACTCCGCTCCTACGAGCAGTACTTC.

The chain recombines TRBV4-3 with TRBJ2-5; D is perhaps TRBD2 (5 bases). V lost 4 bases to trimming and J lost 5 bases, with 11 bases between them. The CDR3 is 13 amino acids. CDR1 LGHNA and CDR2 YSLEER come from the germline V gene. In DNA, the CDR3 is TGCGCCAGCAGCCCCCGGGGTGCGGAGACCCAGTACTTC. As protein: CASSPRGAETQYF.

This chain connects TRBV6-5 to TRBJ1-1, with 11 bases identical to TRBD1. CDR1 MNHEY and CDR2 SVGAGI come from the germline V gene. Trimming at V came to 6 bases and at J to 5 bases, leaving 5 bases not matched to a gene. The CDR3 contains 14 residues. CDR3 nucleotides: TGTGCCAGCAGCGCGGGGACAGGGGGAACTGAAGCTTTCTTT. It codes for CASSAGTGGTEAFF.

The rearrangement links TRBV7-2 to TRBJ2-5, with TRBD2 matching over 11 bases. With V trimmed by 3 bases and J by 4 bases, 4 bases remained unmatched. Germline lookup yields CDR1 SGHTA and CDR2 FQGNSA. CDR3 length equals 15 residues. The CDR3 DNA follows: TGTGCCAGCAGCTTCCCGACTAGCGGGGTAGAGACCCAGTACTTC. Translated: CASSFPTSGVETQYF. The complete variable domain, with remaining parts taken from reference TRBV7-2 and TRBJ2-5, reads GAGVSQSPSNKVTEKGKDVELRCDPISGHTALYWYRQSLGQGLEFLIYFQGNSAPDKSGLPSDRFSAERTGGSVSTLTIQRTQQEDSAVYLCASSFPTSGVETQYFGPGTRLLVL.

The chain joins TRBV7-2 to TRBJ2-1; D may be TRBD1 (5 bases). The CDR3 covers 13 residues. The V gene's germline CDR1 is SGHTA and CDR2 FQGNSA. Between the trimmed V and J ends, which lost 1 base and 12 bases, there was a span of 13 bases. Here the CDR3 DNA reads TGTGCCAGCAGCTTAGATGCCGGACACCTGCAGTTCTTC. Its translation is CASSLDAGHLQFF.

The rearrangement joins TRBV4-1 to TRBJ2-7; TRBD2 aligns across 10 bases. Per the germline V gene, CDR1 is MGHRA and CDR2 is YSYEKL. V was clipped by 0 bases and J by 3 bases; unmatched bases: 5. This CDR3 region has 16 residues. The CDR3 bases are TGCGCCAGCAGCCAAGAGGCTAGCGGGGGTTACTACGAGCAGTACTTC. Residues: CASSQEASGGYYEQYF.

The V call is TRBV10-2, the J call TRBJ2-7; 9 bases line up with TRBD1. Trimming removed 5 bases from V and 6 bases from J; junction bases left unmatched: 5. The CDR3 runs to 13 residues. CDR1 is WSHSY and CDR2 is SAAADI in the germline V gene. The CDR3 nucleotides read TGCGCCAGCAGTCAGACAGGGGGTGTCGAGCAGTACTTC. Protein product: CASSQTGGVEQYF.

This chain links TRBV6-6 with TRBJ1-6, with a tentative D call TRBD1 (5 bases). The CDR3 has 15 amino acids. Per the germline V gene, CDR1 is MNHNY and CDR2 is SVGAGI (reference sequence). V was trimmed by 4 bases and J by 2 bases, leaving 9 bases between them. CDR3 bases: TGTGCCAGCAGTTCCGACAGCCCCTATAATTCACCCCTCCACTTT. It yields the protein CASSSDSPYNSPLHF.

The CDR3 reads CATGRGLLETQYF. In DNA form, the CDR3 reads TGTGCAACGGGCAGGGGGCTTCTAGAGACCCAGTACTTC. V is TRBV18 and J is TRBJ2-5; 8 bases fit TRBD1. Germline V gives CDR1 KGHSH, CDR2 LQKENI. This CDR3 spans 13 amino acids.

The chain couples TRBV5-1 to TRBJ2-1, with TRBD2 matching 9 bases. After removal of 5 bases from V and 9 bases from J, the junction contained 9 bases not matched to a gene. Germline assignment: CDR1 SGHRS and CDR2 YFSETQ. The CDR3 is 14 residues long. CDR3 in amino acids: CASRDPAGGLEQFF. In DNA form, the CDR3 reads TGCGCCAGCAGGGATCCAGCGGGGGGTCTTGAGCAGTTCTTC.

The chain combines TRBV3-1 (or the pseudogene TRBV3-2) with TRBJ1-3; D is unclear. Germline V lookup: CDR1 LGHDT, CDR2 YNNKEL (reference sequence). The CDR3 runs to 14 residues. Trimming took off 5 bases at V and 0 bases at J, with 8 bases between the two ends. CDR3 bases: TGTGCCAGCAGCGAACAGAGCTCTGGAAACACCATATATTTT. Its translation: CASSEQSSGNTIYF.

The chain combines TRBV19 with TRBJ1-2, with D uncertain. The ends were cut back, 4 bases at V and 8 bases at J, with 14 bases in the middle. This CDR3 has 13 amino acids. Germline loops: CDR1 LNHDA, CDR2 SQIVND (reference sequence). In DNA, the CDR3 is TGTGCCAGTAGTAGGGGAGGCTCCCTAGGCTACACCTTC. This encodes CASSRGGSLGYTF. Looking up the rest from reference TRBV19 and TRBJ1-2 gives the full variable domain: DGGITQSPKYLFRKEGQNVTLSCEQNLNHDAMYWYRQDPGQGLRLIYYSQIVNDFQKGDIAEGYSVSREKKESFPLTVTSAQKNPTAFYLCASSRGGSLGYTFGSGTRLTVV.

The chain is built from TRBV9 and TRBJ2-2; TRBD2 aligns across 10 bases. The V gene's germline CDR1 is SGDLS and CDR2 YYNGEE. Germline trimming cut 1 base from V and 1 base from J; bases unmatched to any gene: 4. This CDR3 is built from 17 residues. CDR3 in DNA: TGTGCCAGCAGCGTACTCGGACTAGCGGAGAACACCGGGGAGCTGTTTTTT. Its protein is CASSVLGLAENTGELFF.

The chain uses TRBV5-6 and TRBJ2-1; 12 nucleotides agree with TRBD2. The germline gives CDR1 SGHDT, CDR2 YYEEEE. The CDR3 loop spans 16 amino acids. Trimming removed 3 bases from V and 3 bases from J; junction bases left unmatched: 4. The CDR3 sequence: CASSSLAGGFYNEQFF. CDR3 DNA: TGTGCCAGCAGCTCACTAGCGGGGGGCTTCTACAATGAGCAGTTCTTC.